The rows below give T cell receptor beta chains drawn from one sample of a study of T cells in localized non-small cell lung cancer. The table came from immunoSEQ multiplex PCR; TCRdb's copy has only in-frame clones and leaves some out. The sample yields around 2,400 clones, about 25% seen once. Sequencing was performed on lung tumor tissue, taken before any cancer treatment. These TCRs come from a female donor of 60 years or more with stage I lung adenocarcinoma. Each CDR3 is given without its conserved first and last residue. Fields, in order: CDR3 length, V gene, J gene, CDR3 protein.

12,TRBV4-1,TRBJ2-1,ASSHKTSNNEQF
12,TRBV6-8,TRBJ1-1,ASSSPTSNTEAF
11,TRBV30,TRBJ2-3,AWTGLAGYTQY
13,TRBV11-3,TRBJ2-3,ASSPGDGLRDTQY
13,TRBV11-3,TRBJ1-2,ASSLVRVVDYGYT
13,TRBV11-3,TRBJ2-3,ASSLVGLAVDTQY
12,TRBV10-2,TRBJ1-2,ASGGAGVEYGYT
12,TRBV6-8,TRBJ2-4,ATTPGGGVYIQY
11,TRBV6-8,TRBJ1-2,ASIRGAEVGYT
11,TRBV28,TRBJ2-2,ASSLTTPGELF
11,TRBV18,TRBJ2-7,ASSPSTDYEQY
11,TRBV6-8,TRBJ1-2,ASRSGQTYGYT
13,TRBV18,TRBJ2-7,ASSPLRTGVYEQY
12,TRBV6-8,TRBJ1-1,ASSFSGINTEAF
12,TRBV25-1,TRBJ2-7,ASSKAGGNYEQY
12,TRBV11-3,TRBJ2-7,ASSLGGQGWEQY
11,TRBV25-1,TRBJ1-1,ASRPQVNTEAF
13,TRBV18,TRBJ2-7,ASSNIIAGAYEQY
13,TRBV19,TRBJ2-3,ASSAQGAGTDTQY
13,TRBV11-3,TRBJ2-1,ASSRRRGFYNEQF
12,TRBV6-8,TRBJ2-7,ASKGSPNSYEQY
12,TRBV6-8,TRBJ2-1,ASSQRGSYNEQF
12,TRBV11-3,TRBJ2-2,ASSLDRGTGELF
12,TRBV18,TRBJ2-1,ASSPPTGADEQF
11,TRBV18,TRBJ2-3,ASSPPGADTQY
14,TRBV6-8,TRBJ1-1,AIRTRTGGTNTEAF
11,TRBV18,TRBJ1-1,ASSPTAQAEAF
13,TRBV6-8,TRBJ1-1,ASSDSGGLYTEAF
12,TRBV5-1,TRBJ1-2,ASSLEWYSYGYT
16,TRBV6-8,TRBJ2-6,ASSYSTGGGSGANVLT
11,TRBV6-8,TRBJ2-7,ASSPDSRREQY
11,TRBV30,TRBJ2-5,AWSGKAEETQY
15,TRBV11-3,TRBJ2-5,ASSLLYWAYVQETQY
11,TRBV18,TRBJ1-5,ASSPAKAQPQH
13,TRBV30,TRBJ2-1,AWSVGVPYNNEQF
12,TRBV18,TRBJ1-1,ASSATPTGTEAF
11,TRBV7-2,TRBJ2-5,ASSFGGDETQY
14,TRBV11-3,TRBJ1-2,ASSIDGPGQGRGYT
12,TRBV11-3,TRBJ1-1,ASSLGEVMGEAF
14,TRBV9,TRBJ2-1,ASSVDLNRGNNEQF
12,TRBV11-3,TRBJ2-7,ASSPRTGVYEQY
13,TRBV5-1,TRBJ2-7,ASSSSGGANYEQY
14,TRBV6-8,TRBJ1-3,ASSYPAGTAGNTIY
11,TRBV23-1,TRBJ2-7,ASSLGQSREQY
12,TRBV29-1,TRBJ2-3,SVVLWMMADTQY
15,TRBV12-5,TRBJ2-5,ASGPGQGRAGGETQY